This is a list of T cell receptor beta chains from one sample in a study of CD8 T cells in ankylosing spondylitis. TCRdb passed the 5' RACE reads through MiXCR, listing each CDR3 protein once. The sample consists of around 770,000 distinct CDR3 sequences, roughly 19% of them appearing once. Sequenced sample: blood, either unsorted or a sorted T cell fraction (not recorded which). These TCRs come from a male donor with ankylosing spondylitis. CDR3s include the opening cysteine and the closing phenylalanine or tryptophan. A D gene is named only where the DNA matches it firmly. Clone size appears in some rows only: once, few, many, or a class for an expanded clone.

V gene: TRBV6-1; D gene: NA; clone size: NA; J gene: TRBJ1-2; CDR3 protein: CASMSGLYGYTF; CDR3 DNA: TGTGCCAGCATGTCGGGTTTGTATGGCTACACCTTC
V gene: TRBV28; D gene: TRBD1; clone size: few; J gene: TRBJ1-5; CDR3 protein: CASSRDRIKARDQPQHF; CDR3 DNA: TGTGCCAGCAGCCGGGACAGGATTAAGGCTCGCGATCAGCCCCAGCATTTT
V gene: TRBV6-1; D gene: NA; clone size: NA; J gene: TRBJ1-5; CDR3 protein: CASTNLEGGSWPQHF; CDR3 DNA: TGTGCCAGCACCAACCTGGAGGGGGGATCTTGGCCCCAGCATTTT
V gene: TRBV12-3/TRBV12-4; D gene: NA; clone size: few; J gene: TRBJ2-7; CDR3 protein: CASSSIGTGFYEQYF; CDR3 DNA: TGTGCCAGCAGTTCAATCGGGACGGGGTTCTACGAGCAGTACTTC
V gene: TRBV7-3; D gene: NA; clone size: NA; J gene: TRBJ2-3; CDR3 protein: CASSAAGPPDTQYF; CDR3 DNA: TGTGCCAGCAGCGCTGCGGGGCCCCCAGATACGCAGTATTTT
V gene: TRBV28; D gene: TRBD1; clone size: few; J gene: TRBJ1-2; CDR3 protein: CASSSPDRATYGYTF; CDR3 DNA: TGTGCCAGCAGTTCACCGGACAGGGCGACCTATGGCTACACCTTC
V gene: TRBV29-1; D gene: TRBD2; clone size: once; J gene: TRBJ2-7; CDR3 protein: CSVILAGAPEQYF; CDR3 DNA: TGCAGCGTTATCCTAGCGGGAGCCCCCGAGCAGTACTTC
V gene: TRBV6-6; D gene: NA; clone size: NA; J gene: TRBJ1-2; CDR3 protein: CASSPNQGSGYTF; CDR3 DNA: TGTGCCAGCAGCCCCAACCAGGGTTCTGGCTACACCTTC
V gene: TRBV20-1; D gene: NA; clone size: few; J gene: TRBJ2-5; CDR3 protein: CSARGKNQETQYF; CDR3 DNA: TGCAGTGCTAGAGGAAAGAACCAAGAGACCCAGTACTTC
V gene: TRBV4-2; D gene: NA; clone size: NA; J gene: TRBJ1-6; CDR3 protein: CASSQGVTGSGSPLHF; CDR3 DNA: TGTGCCAGCAGCCAAGGCGTCACAGGGTCGGGATCACCCCTCCACTTT
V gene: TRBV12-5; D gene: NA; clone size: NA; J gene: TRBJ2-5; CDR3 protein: CASGPGAAQETQYF; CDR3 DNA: TGTGCTAGTGGCCCAGGGGCGGCCCAAGAGACCCAGTACTTC
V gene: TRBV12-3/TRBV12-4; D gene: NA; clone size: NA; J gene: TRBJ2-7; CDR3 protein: CASTSQWVSYEQYF; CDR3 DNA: TGTGCCAGCACCAGCCAGTGGGTCTCCTACGAGCAGTACTTC
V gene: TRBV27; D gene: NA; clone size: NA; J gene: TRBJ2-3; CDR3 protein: CASFNGASGTDTQYF; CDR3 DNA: TGTGCCAGCTTCAACGGGGCGAGTGGCACAGATACGCAGTATTTT
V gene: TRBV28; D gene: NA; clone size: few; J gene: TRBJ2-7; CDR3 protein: CASVPLQGLNEQYF; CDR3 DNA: TGTGCCAGCGTCCCACTACAGGGTTTAAACGAGCAGTACTTC
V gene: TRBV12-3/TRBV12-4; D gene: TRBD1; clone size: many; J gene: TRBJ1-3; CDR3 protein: CASSRGQTGNTIYF; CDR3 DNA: TGTGCCAGCAGCCGGGGACAGACTGGAAACACCATATATTTT
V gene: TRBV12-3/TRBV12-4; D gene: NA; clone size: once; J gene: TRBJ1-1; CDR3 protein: CASSLFRQGETEAFF; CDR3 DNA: TGTGCCAGCAGTTTATTTCGGCAGGGAGAGACTGAAGCTTTCTTT
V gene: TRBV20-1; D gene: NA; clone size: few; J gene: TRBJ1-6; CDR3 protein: CSARDRMGHQNNSPLHF; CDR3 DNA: TGCAGTGCTAGAGATCGAATGGGCCACCAGAACAATTCACCCCTCCACTTT
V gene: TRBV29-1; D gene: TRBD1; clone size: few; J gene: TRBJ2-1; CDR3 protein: CSVEGRGTGGYEQFF; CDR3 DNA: TGCAGCGTTGAAGGGAGGGGGACAGGAGGCTATGAGCAGTTCTTC
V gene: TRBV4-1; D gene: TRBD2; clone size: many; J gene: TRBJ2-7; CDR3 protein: CASSQAGTSGIYEQYF; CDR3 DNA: TGCGCCAGCAGCCAAGCGGGGACTAGCGGAATCTACGAGCAGTACTTC
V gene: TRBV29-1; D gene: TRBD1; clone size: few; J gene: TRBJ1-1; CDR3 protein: CSVETGRHTEAFF; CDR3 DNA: TGCAGCGTTGAGACAGGGCGACACACTGAAGCTTTCTTT
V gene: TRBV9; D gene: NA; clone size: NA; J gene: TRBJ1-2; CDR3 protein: CASSVGTAGYGYTF; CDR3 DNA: TGTGCCAGCAGCGTAGGGACGGCTGGCTATGGCTACACCTTC
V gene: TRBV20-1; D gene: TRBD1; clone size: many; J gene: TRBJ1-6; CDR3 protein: CSVLGSDRGVRNSPLHF; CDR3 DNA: TGCAGTGTGCTAGGGAGCGACAGGGGAGTCCGTAATTCACCCCTCCACTTT
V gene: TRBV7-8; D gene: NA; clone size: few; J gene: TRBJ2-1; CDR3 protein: CASSLAVGVAGNEQFF; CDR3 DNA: TGTGCCAGCAGCTTAGCGGTGGGGGTGGCTGGGAATGAGCAGTTCTTC
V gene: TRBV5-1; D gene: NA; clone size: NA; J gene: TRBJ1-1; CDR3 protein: CASSPPDTYEAFF; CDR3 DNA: TGCGCCAGCAGCCCACCGGACACATATGAAGCTTTCTTT
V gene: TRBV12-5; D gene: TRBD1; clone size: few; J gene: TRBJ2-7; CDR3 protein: CASGLDRGEQYF; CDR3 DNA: TGTGCTAGTGGTTTGGACAGGGGCGAGCAGTACTTC
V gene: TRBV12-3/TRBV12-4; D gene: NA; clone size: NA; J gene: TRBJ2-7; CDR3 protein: CASSLGTAQYF; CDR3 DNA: TGTGCCAGCAGTTTAGGGACGGCGCAGTACTTC
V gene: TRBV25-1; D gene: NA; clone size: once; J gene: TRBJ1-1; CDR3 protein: CASSDPRVTEAFF; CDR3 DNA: TGTGCCAGCAGTGACCCCCGTGTCACTGAAGCTTTCTTT
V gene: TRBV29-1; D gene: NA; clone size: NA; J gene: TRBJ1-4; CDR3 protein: CSVVLRDEKLFF; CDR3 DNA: TGCAGCGTTGTACTTCGGGATGAAAAACTGTTTTTT
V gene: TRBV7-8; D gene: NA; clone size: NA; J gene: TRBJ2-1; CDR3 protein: CASSLALAANNEQFF; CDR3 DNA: TGTGCCAGCAGCTTAGCTCTAGCCGCGAACAATGAGCAGTTCTTC
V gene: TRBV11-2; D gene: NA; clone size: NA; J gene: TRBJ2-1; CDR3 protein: CASSLYKGDEQFF; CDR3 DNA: TGTGCCAGCAGCTTATATAAGGGCGATGAGCAGTTCTTC
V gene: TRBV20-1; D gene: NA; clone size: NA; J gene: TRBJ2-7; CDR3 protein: CSASTNPTYEQYF; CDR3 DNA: TGCAGTGCTTCGACTAACCCGACCTACGAGCAGTACTTC
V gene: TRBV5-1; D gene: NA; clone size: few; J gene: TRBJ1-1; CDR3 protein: CASSSGGRDTEAFF; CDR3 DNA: TGCGCCAGCAGCTCGGGGGGCAGGGACACTGAAGCTTTCTTT
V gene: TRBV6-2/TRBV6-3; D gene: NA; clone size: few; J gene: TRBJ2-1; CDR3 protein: CASSWDGPYNEQFF; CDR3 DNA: TGTGCCAGCAGTTGGGACGGACCTTACAATGAGCAGTTCTTC
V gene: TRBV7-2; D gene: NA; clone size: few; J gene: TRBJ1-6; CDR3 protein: CASSLGRGGGSPLHF; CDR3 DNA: TGTGCCAGCAGCTTAGGCAGGGGAGGCGGTTCACCCCTCCACTTT
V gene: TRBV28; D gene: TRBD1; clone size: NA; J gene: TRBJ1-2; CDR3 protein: CASSLRKGQGIGYTF; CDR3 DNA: TGTGCCAGCAGTTTAAGAAAAGGACAGGGGATCGGCTACACCTTC
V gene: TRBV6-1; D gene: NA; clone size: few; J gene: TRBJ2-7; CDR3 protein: CASKMSGPAYEQYF; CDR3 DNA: TGTGCCAGCAAAATGTCGGGACCCGCCTACGAGCAGTACTTC
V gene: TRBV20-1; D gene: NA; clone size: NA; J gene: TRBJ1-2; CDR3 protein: CSAPSWEVHYGYTF; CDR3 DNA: TGCAGTGCTCCCTCCTGGGAGGTTCACTATGGCTACACCTTC
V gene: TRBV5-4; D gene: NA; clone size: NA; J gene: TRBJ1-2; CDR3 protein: CASSLGKEAGYTF; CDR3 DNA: TGTGCCAGCAGCTTGGGGAAGGAGGCTGGCTACACCTTC
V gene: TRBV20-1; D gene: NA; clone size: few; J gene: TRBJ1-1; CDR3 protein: CSARDPGLGNTEAFF; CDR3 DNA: TGCAGTGCTAGAGACCCAGGACTCGGGAACACTGAAGCTTTCTTT
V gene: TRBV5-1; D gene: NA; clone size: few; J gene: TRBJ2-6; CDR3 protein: CASSLRTYVSGANVLTF; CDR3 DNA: TGCGCCAGCAGCTTAAGGACGTACGTCTCTGGGGCCAACGTCCTGACTTTC
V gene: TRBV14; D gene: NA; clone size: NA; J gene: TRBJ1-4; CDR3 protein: CASSPTPGTLVEKLFF; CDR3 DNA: TGTGCCAGCAGCCCAACGCCGGGGACACTAGTGGAAAAACTGTTTTTT
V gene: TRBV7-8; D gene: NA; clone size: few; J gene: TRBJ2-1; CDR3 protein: CASSLNLGEQFF; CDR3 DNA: TGTGCCAGCAGCTTAAATCTGGGGGAGCAGTTCTTC